Below, 31 T cell receptor beta chains from the same sample are listed, as sequenced in a study of Ad26.COV2.S vaccination and SARS-CoV-2 variants. Treatment reported: some 19 received Ad26.COV2.S at low or high dose, single or two shots; 5 received placebo; per-sample allocation not given. After the first vaccine or placebo injection, samples were drawn on day 63. Assay: immunoSEQ multiplex PCR; the TCRdb copy retains only in-frame clones and omits some. The table records some 480,000 clones, about 83% of them present only once. Source: peripheral blood, taken in a trial of Ad26.COV2.S vaccine versus placebo. Every receptor here comes from a person between 18 and 60 years old who received the Ad26.COV2.S COVID-19 vaccine or a placebo.

The chain recombines TRBV6-6 with TRBJ1-4; 8 bases match TRBD1. J was trimmed by 2 bases and V by 5 bases; bases with no gene match: 7. Germline V gene lookup returns CDR1 MNHNY and CDR2 SVGAGI (reference sequence). This CDR3 is 16 amino acids long. The CDR3 spells CASSAVWTGTNEKLFF. The CDR3 DNA reads TGTGCCAGCAGTGCGGTCTGGACAGGGACTAATGAAAAACTGTTTTTT.

This rearrangement joins TRBV25-1 to TRBJ1-2, with D maybe TRBD1 (5 bases). Germline CDR1 MGHDK, CDR2 SYGVNS. Trimming stripped 6 bases from V and 0 bases from J, with 11 bases between. The length of the CDR3 is 14 residues. This chain's CDR3 is CASRWDGANYGYTF. DNA for the CDR3: TGTGCCAGCAGGTGGGACGGAGCTAACTATGGCTACACCTTC.

V and J are TRBV7-9 and TRBJ2-7; D remains unclear. The V end was cut by 3 bases, the J end by 2 bases, with 5 bases between. The CDR3 has 12 residues. Germline V gene lookup returns CDR1 SEHNR and CDR2 FQNEAQ (reference sequence). This CDR3 is CASSFIAYEQYF. The CDR3 DNA follows: TGTGCCAGCAGCTTCATTGCCTACGAGCAGTACTTC.

The rearrangement joins TRBV5-4 to TRBJ1-1; 10 positions agree with TRBD1. This CDR3 is built from 15 residues. The V and J ends lost 4 bases and 0 bases, in that order; junction bases with no gene match: 3. The germline V gene encodes CDR1 SGHNT and CDR2 YYREEE (reference sequence). The CDR3 loop reads CASSDRGPVNTEAFF. The CDR3 DNA follows: TGTGCCAGCAGCGACAGGGGGCCCGTGAACACTGAAGCTTTCTTT.

The rearrangement links TRBV7-6 to TRBJ2-1, with TRBD2 matching over 7 bases. This CDR3 comprises 15 residues. The germline V gene encodes CDR1 SGHVS and CDR2 FNYEAQ. Losses at the gene ends were 1 base for V and 9 bases for J; bases not matched to a gene: 9. The CDR3 region is CASSLGLAGVGEQFF. In DNA form, the CDR3 reads TGTGCCAGCAGCTTAGGGCTCGCGGGAGTTGGTGAGCAGTTCTTC.

This chain connects TRBV6-2 or TRBV6-3 to TRBJ2-4; D is perhaps TRBD2 (5 bases). From germline, CDR1 is MNHEY and CDR2 SVGEGT. CDR3 length: 16 amino acids. V was trimmed by 5 bases and J by 1 base, leaving 15 bases between them. The CDR3 protein is CASSPTFSGAKNIQYF. For the CDR3, the DNA is TGTGCCAGCAGTCCGACTTTCTCGGGGGCCAAAAACATTCAGTACTTC.

This clone was seen only once. The chain joins TRBV29-1 to TRBJ1-1, with 9 nucleotides matching TRBD1. V was clipped by 6 bases and J by 5 bases; unmatched bases: 7. Germline CDR1 reads SQVTM; CDR2 reads ANQGSEA. This CDR3 is 13 amino acids long. The CDR3 spells CSVMGQGETEAFF. DNA for the CDR3: TGCAGCGTGATGGGACAGGGAGAGACTGAAGCTTTCTTT.

This clone came up a few times. The chain is built from TRBV9 and TRBJ1-5; the D is unclear. Trimming cost V 3 bases and J 4 bases, with 5 bases left between them. The CDR3 is 12 residues long. The germline gives CDR1 SGDLS, CDR2 YYNGEE. The CDR3 nucleotides are TGTGCCAGCAGCGACCCGAATCAGCCCCAGCATTTT. It specifies CASSDPNQPQHF.

The rearrangement uses TRBV7-2 and TRBJ2-1, with D possibly matching TRBD2 (5 bases). The CDR3 consists of 11 residues. Trimming removed 5 bases from V and 8 bases from J, with 7 bases in between. Germline CDR1 and CDR2: SGHTA and FQGNSA. CDR3 residues: CASSGSYEQFF. For the CDR3, the DNA is TGTGCCAGCAGCGGGAGTTATGAGCAGTTCTTC.

This sequence joins TRBV7-9 and TRBJ2-5; 7 bases agree with TRBD1. This CDR3 is built from 12 residues. In germline, CDR1 is SEHNR, CDR2 FQNEAQ (reference sequence). The V segment lost 2 bases and the J segment 9 bases; nucleotides outside the gene matches: 3. The CDR3 protein is CASSLNQGAQYF. In nucleotides, the CDR3 is TGTGCCAGCAGCTTAAACCAGGGGGCCCAGTACTTC.

The chain carries TRBV7-2 and TRBJ2-1; perhaps D is TRBD1 or TRBD2 (5 bases each). Trimming pared 3 bases from V and 7 bases from J, leaving 16 bases between. The CDR3 consists of 15 residues. Germline-derived CDR1 and CDR2 are SGHTA and FQGNSA. The CDR3 nucleotides are TGTGCCAGCAGCTTCGACGGGATCAGGGTGAATGAGCAGTTCTTC. Translation gives CASSFDGIRVNEQFF.

The chain combines TRBV28 with TRBJ2-7; perhaps TRBD2 as D (7 bases). The CDR3 has 13 amino acids. CDR1 is MDHEN and CDR2 is SYDVKM in the germline V gene. Trimming stripped 9 bases from V and 2 bases from J, with 14 bases between. CDR3 residues: CASRRGGTYEQYF. The CDR3 nucleotides read TGTGCCAGTCGGAGGGGGGGGACCTACGAGCAGTACTTC. The whole variable domain, filled in from reference TRBV28 and TRBJ2-7, reads DVKVTQSSRYLVKRTGEKVFLECVQDMDHENMFWYRQDPGLGLRLIYFSYDVKMKEKGDIPEGYSVSREKKERFSLILESASTNQTSMYLCASRRGGTYEQYFGPGTRLTVT.

The chain couples TRBV6-1 to TRBJ2-3; D gene ambiguous. The length of the CDR3 is 14 residues. The V gene lost 3 bases and the J gene lost 4 bases, with 11 bases spanning the gap. The germline V gene encodes CDR1 MNHNS and CDR2 SASEGT. This chain's CDR3 is CASSDEFGSDTQYF. For the CDR3, the DNA is TGTGCCAGCAGTGATGAGTTCGGCTCAGATACGCAGTATTTT.

The sample holds one count of this clone. The genes are TRBV3-1 (or the pseudogene TRBV3-2) and TRBJ1-4; 9 bases align to TRBD1. There are 15 residues in the CDR3. Germline CDR1 and CDR2: LGHDT and YNNKEL (reference sequence). V dropped 4 bases and J dropped 7; count of bases not matched to a gene: 7. CDR3 nucleotide sequence: TGTGCCAGCAGCCGAGAGGACAGGGGCGGTGAAAAACTGTTTTTT. Amino acids: CASSREDRGGEKLFF.

This sequence joins TRBV11-2 and TRBJ2-2, with 7 bases matching TRBD2. CDR3 length equals 16 residues. Germline V CDR1 and CDR2: SGHAT, FQNNGV. The junction had 11 bases not matched to a gene; V was cut back by 4 bases and J by 6 bases. The chain's CDR3 is CASSYRGGRFSGELFF. The CDR3 DNA is TGTGCCAGCAGCTACCGCGGGGGAAGGTTTTCCGGGGAGCTGTTTTTT.

The genes are TRBV20-1 and TRBJ2-1, with D hard to call. V gave up 4 bases and J gave up 10 bases, with 11 bases separating them. The CDR3 length is 11 residues. Per germline, CDR1 DFQATT and CDR2 SNEGSKA (reference sequence). In DNA form, the CDR3 reads TGCAGTGCTAACTCCGGGCGCGAGCAGTTCTTC. Its translation: CSANSGREQFF.

The chain couples TRBV5-1 to TRBJ2-3, with 9 bases aligning to TRBD2. CDR3 length: 16 residues. Losses at the gene ends were 1 base for V and 1 base for J; bases not matched to a gene: 4. Germline V lookup: CDR1 SGHRS, CDR2 YFSETQ. This chain's CDR3 is CASSLRSGSGTDTQYF. DNA for the CDR3: TGCGCCAGCAGCTTGCGTAGCGGGAGTGGCACAGATACGCAGTATTTT.

The sample holds a few counts of this clone. The gene calls are TRBV28 and TRBJ2-1; TRBD2 aligns across 8 bases. The CDR3 runs 18 residues. V shed 2 bases, J shed 6 bases, and the junction held 15 bases outside the gene matches. Per germline, CDR1 MDHEN and CDR2 SYDVKM. As DNA, the CDR3 is TGTGCCAGCAGTTTAGGGGGTTGGGTCAGCGGGAGATCCAATGAGCAGTTCTTC. This gives the protein CASSLGGWVSGRSNEQFF.

The chain couples TRBV11-3 to TRBJ2-1; 8 bases align to TRBD2. The CDR3 is 14 residues long. The trim removed 2 bases at V and 8 bases at J, leaving 5 bases unmatched. From germline, CDR1 is SGHNT and CDR2 YENEEA. The CDR3 DNA follows: TGTGCCAGCAGCTTAAGCGGGAGAATCGATGAGCAGTTCTTC. Protein product: CASSLSGRIDEQFF.

This clone has just a few counts. The chain has TRBV19 and TRBJ1-5; maybe TRBD1 (5 bases). CDR3 length: 17 residues. The V and J ends lost 8 bases and 4 bases respectively, with 24 bases between them. Looked up from germline, CDR1 is LNHDA and CDR2 is SQIVND (reference sequence). CDR3 sequence: CASQPGRAGTRNQPQHF. Written as DNA, the CDR3 is TGTGCCAGTCAACCCGGTAGGGCAGGGACCAGAAATCAGCCCCAGCATTTT. Combining the CDR3 with reference TRBV19 and TRBJ1-5 gives the whole variable domain DGGITQSPKYLFRKEGQNVTLSCEQNLNHDAMYWYRQDPGQGLRLIYYSQIVNDFQKGDIAEGYSVSREKKESFPLTVTSAQKNPTAFYLCASQPGRAGTRNQPQHFGDGTRLSIL.

This clone was detected only once. The CDR3 loop is CASSESGQANSPLHF. The CDR3 DNA sequence: TGCGCCAGCAGTGAGTCCGGACAGGCTAATTCACCCCTCCACTTT. This sequence joins TRBV10-2 and TRBJ1-6; 7 bases match TRBD1. The CDR3 has 15 residues. CDR1 and CDR2 from the germline V gene are WSHSY and SAAADI. Germline trimming cut 0 bases from V and 6 bases from J; bases unmatched to any gene: 2.

Only one count was recorded for this clone. The V gene is TRBV5-4, the J gene TRBJ2-7; TRBD2 aligns across 7 bases. The CDR3 runs 13 residues. Germline V gene data show CDR1 as SGHNT and CDR2 as YYREEE (reference sequence). Trimming took 9 bases from V and 0 from J; bases not matched to a gene: 6. The CDR3 reads CAMNGRSSYEQYF. DNA of the CDR3: TGTGCCATGAACGGGAGGAGCTCCTACGAGCAGTACTTC.

The rearrangement links TRBV9 to TRBJ2-5, with D perhaps TRBD1 (5 bases). This CDR3 spans 17 amino acids. Trimming shortened V by 3 bases and J by 2 bases, and 20 bases separated the two germline ends. The germline gives CDR1 SGDLS, CDR2 YYNGEE. CDR3 bases: TGTGCCAGCAGCGCACATCCTAGACAGTCGCCGCAAGAGACCCAGTACTTC. This encodes CASSAHPRQSPQETQYF.

J is TRBJ2-1 and V is TRBV9, with TRBD1 matching over 7 bases. CDR1 is SGDLS, CDR2 YYNGEE, per germline. V was pared by 3 bases and J by 4 bases, with 10 bases of the junction left unmatched. The CDR3 has 16 residues. This chain's CDR3 is CASSAEGGGLYNEQFF. The CDR3 nucleotides are TGTGCCAGCAGCGCAGAAGGGGGCGGATTGTACAATGAGCAGTTCTTC.

The J gene is TRBJ2-3, the V gene TRBV18, with TRBD2 matching 9 bases. This CDR3 is 15 amino acids long. The junction had 2 bases not matched to a gene; V was cut back by 1 base and J by 3 bases. Looked up from germline, CDR1 is KGHSH and CDR2 is LQKENI. CDR3 residues: CASSPLAGVTDTQYF. In nucleotides, the CDR3 is TGTGCCAGCTCACCACTAGCGGGAGTTACAGATACGCAGTATTTT.

This clone was found a few times. The chain combines TRBV7-2 with TRBJ1-2; TRBD1 might be the D (5 bases). This CDR3 has 15 residues. The V end was cut by 2 bases, the J end by 0 bases, with 10 bases between. CDR1 SGHTA and CDR2 FQGNSA come from the germline V gene. The DNA for the CDR3 is TGTGCCAGCAGCTTATGGGGCAGGGCTAACTATGGCTACACCTTC. This codes for CASSLWGRANYGYTF.

The chain employs TRBV18 and TRBJ1-6; a weak D match, TRBD1 (5 bases). Germline CDR1 reads KGHSH; CDR2 reads LQKENI. This CDR3 spans 14 amino acids. Trimming took 2 bases from V and 9 from J, leaving 11 bases between them. The CDR3 DNA is TGTGCCAGCTCACCAGGGCAGGGCGGTTCACCCCTCCACTTT. It translates to CASSPGQGGSPLHF.

The CDR3 DNA sequence: TGTGCCAGCAGCAAGTTAAAGGGGGACTATGGCTACACCTTC. Encoded protein: CASSKLKGDYGYTF. The rearrangement uses TRBV11-2 and TRBJ1-2; D may be TRBD1 (6 bases). The V gene's germline CDR1 is SGHAT and CDR2 FQNNGV. V lost 5 bases to trimming and J lost 3 bases, with 13 bases between them. The CDR3 contains 14 residues.

The V gene is TRBV27, the J gene TRBJ2-3, with D possibly matching TRBD2 (6 bases). The CDR3 is 17 residues long. CDR1 is MNHEY, CDR2 SMNVEV, per germline (reference sequence). V was cut by 5 bases and J by 5 bases, with 23 bases left in between. Here the CDR3 DNA reads TGTGCCAGCAGTCGGCGGGACCCCGGCAGGGTGGGAGATACGCAGTATTTT. Translation: CASSRRDPGRVGDTQYF.

The table lists this clone with a count of one. The CDR3 DNA reads as TGTGCCAGCAGCCAAGACGGGGACAGGGAGAATGAGCAGTTCTTC. It encodes CASSQDGDRENEQFF. The chain has TRBV3-1 (or the pseudogene TRBV3-2) and TRBJ2-1, with 9 bases lining up with TRBD1. The CDR3 is made up of 15 amino acids. V was pared by 0 bases and J by 7 bases, with 4 bases of the junction left unmatched. Germline CDR1 LGHDT, CDR2 YNNKEL (reference sequence).

The chain has TRBV9 and TRBJ2-1; D unclear. The CDR3 is 14 amino acids. Between the trimmed V and J ends, which lost 0 bases and 7 bases, there was a span of 11 bases. Germline-derived CDR1 and CDR2 are SGDLS and YYNGEE. CDR3 region: CASSVGPGVNEQFF. The CDR3 DNA sequence: TGTGCCAGCAGCGTAGGCCCAGGCGTAAATGAGCAGTTCTTC.